The sequence of this T cell receptor delta chain was determined in a study of Vδ1+ human thymocytes. Study results and limitations: Thymic TRG and TRD repertoires appeared highly polyclonal.

This clone is medium-sized (0.01 to 0.1%) within its sample. Antigen unknown. Sequences come from RNA converted to cDNA by reverse transcription. Pooled V-gene forward primers with one constant-region reverse primer generated the CDR3 amplicons by multiplex PCR. With CATT, TCRdb re-called clones from the multiplex PCR reads. Here the sample spans 20,000 to 25,000 delta-chain clones, around 7.4% being singletons. Germline lookup yields CDR1 GEAIGNYY and CDR2 EKD. The V and J ends lost 0 bases and 0 bases, in that order; junction bases with no gene match: 6. The CDR3 has 16 amino acids. The sequencing sample was made of Vdelta1+ gamma-delta thymocytes from the thymus. Subset indicated: FACS-sorted CD3+ TCRalphabeta- TCRVdelta1+ TCRVdelta2- thymocytes. This sequence originates from a child younger than two who had congenital heart surgery. V is TRDV2 and J is TRDJ1; 7 positions agree with TRDD3. The CDR3 loop is CACDTGDIRYTDKLIF. CDR3 DNA: TGTGCCTGTGACACCGGGGATATTCGGTACACCGATAAACTCATCTTT.